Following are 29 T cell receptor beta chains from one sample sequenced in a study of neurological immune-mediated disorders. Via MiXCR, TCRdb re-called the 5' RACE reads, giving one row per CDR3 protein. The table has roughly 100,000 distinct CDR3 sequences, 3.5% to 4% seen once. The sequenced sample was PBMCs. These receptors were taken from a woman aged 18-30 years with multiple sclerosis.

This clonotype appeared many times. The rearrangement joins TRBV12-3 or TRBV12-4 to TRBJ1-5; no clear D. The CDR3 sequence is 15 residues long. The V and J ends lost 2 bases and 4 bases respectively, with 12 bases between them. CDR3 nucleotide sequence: TGTGCCAGCAGTTTATCCGTGGCAGTTAATCAGCCCCAGCATTTT. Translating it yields CASSLSVAVNQPQHF.

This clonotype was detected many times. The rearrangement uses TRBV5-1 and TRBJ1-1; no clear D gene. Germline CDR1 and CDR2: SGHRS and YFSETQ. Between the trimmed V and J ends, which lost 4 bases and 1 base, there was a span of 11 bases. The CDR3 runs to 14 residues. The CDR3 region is CASSRTTGNTEAFF. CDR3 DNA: TGCGCCAGCAGCCGTACGACGGGGAACACTGAAGCTTTCTTT.

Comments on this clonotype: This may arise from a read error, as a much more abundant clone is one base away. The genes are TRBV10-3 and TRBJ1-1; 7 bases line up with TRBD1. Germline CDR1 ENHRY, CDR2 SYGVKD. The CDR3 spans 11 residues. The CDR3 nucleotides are TGTGACACCCGGACAGGCCTTGAAGCTTTCTTT. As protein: CDTRTGLEAFF.

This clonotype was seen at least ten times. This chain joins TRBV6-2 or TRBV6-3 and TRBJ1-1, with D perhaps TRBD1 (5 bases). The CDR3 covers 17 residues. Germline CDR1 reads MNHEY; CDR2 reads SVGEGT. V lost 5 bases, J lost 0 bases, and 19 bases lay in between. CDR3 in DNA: TGTGCCAGCAGTCTCCGGGACGGTAGACGCATGAACACTGAAGCTTTCTTT. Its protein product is CASSLRDGRRMNTEAFF.

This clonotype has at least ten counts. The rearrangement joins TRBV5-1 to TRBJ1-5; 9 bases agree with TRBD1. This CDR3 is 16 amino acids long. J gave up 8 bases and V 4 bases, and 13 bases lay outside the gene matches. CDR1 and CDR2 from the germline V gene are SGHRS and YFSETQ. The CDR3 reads CASSRTGEIGMEPQHF. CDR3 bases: TGCGCCAGCAGCCGGACAGGGGAGATCGGAATGGAGCCCCAGCATTTT.

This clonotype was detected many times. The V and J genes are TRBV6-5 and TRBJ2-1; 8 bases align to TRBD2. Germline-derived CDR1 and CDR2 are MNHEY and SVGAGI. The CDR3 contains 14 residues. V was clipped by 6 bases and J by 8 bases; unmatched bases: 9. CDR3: CASRSSGRIDEQFF. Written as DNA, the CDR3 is TGTGCCAGCAGGTCCAGCGGGAGAATCGATGAGCAGTTCTTC.

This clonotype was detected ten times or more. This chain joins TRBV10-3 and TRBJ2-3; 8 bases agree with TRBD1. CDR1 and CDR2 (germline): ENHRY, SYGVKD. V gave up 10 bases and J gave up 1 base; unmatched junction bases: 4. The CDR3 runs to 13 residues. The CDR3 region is CANGQGGTDTQYF. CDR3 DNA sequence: TGTGCCAACGGACAGGGTGGCACAGATACGCAGTATTTT.

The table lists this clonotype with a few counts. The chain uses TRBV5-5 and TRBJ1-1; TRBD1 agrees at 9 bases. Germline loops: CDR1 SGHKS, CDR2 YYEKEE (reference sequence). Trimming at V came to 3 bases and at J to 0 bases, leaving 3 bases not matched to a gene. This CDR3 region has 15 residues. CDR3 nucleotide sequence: TGTGCCAGCAGCTCCGGGACAGGGATGAACACTGAAGCTTTCTTT. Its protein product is CASSSGTGMNTEAFF.

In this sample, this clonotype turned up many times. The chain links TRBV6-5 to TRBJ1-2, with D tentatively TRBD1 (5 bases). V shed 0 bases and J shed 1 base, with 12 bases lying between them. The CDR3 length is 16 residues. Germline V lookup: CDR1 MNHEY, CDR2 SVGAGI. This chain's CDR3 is CASSYSGGAGNYGYTF. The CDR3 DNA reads TGTGCCAGCAGTTACTCGGGAGGGGCCGGTAACTATGGCTACACCTTC.

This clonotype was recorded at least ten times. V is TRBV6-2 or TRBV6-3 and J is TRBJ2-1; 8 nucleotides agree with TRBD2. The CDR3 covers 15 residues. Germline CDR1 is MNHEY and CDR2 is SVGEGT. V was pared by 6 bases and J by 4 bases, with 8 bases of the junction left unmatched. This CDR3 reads CASRSGSGSYNEQFF. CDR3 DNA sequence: TGTGCCAGCAGGAGCGGGAGTGGCTCTTACAATGAGCAGTTCTTC.

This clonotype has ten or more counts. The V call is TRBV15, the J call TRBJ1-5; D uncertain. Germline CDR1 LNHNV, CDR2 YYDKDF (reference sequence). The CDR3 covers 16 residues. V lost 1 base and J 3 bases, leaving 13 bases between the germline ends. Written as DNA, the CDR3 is TGTGCCACCAGCAGAGTCCTGTGGAGTGACAATCAGCCCCAGCATTTT. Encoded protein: CATSRVLWSDNQPQHF.

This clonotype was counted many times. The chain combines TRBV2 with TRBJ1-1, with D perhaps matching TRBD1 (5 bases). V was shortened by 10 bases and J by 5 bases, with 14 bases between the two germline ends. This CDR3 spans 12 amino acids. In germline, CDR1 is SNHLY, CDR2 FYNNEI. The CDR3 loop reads CAIHKGLTEAFF. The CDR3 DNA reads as TGTGCCATTCACAAGGGGCTTACTGAAGCTTTCTTT.

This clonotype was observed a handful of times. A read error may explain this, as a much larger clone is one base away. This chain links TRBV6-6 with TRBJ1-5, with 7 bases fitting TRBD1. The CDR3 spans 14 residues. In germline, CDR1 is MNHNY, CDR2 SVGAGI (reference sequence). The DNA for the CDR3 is TGTGCCAGCAGGGAAGGGGGCGCGGGTCAGCACCAGCATTTT. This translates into CASREGGAGQHQHF.

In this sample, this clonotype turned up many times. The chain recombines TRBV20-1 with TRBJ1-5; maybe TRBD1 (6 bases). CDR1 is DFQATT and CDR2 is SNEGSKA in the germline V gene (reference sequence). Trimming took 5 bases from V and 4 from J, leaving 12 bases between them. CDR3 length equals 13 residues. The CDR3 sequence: CSALAQGNQPQHF. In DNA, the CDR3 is TGCAGTGCTCTTGCACAGGGTAATCAGCCCCAGCATTTT.

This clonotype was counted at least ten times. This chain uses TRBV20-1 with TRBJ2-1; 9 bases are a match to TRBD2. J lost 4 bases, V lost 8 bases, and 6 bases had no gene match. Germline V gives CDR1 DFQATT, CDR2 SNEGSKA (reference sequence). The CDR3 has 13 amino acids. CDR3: CSSERGEYNEQFF. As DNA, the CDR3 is TGCAGTTCCGAGCGGGGGGAGTACAATGAGCAGTTCTTC.

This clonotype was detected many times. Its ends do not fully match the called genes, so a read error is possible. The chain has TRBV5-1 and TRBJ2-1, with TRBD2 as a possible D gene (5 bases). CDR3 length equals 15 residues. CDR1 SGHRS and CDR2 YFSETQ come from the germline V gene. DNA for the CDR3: TGTGCCAGCAGCTTAGTAGGGAGCTCCTACAATGAGCAGTTCTTC. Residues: CASSLVGSSYNEQFF.

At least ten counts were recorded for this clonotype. CDR3: CATRGPNTEAFF. DNA of the CDR3: TGTGCCACCAGGGGCCCGAACACTGAAGCTTTCTTT. The chain joins TRBV6-5 to TRBJ1-1, with D possibly TRBD1 on 6 matching bases. The CDR3 spans 12 residues. Looked up from germline, CDR1 is MNHEY and CDR2 is SVGAGI. V gave up 10 bases and J gave up 1 base, with 10 bases separating them.

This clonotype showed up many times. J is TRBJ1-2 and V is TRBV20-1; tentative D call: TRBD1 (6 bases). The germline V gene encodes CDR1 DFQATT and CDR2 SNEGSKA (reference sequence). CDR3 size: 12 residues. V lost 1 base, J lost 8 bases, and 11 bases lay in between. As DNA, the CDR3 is TGCAGTGCTAGAGTGGCAGGGGAAGGCTACACCTTC. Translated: CSARVAGEGYTF.

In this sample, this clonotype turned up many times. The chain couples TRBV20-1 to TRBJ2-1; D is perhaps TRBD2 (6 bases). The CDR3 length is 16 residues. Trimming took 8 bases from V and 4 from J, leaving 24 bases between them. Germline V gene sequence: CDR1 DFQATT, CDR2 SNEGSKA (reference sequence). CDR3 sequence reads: CSLIPTILAVYNEQFF. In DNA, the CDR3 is TGCAGTCTTATCCCCACGATCTTAGCGGTGTACAATGAGCAGTTCTTC.

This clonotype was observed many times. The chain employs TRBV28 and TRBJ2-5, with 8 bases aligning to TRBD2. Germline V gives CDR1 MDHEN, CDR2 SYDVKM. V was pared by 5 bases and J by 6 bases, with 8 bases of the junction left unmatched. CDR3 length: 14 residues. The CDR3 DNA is TGTGCCAGCAGTCGGAGAGCGGGAGTACAGACCCAGTACTTC. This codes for CASSRRAGVQTQYF.

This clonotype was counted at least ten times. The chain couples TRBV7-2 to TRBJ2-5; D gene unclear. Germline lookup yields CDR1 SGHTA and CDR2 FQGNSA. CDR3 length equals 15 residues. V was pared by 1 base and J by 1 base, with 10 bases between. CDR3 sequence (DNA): TGTGCCAGCAGCTTAGTCGGGTCGGGCCAAGAGACCCAGTACTTC. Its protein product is CASSLVGSGQETQYF.

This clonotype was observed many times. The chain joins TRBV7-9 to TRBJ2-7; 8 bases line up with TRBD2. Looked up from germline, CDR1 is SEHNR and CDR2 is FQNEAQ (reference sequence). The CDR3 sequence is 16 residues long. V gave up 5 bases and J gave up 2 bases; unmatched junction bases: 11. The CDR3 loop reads CASSRIRLAMPYEQYF. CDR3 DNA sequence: TGTGCCAGCAGCCGAATCCGACTAGCGATGCCCTACGAGCAGTACTTC.

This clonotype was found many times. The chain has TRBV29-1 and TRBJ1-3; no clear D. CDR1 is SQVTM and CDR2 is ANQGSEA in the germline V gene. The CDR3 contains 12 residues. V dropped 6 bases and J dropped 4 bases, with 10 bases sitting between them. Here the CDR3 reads CSVGAKGNTIYF. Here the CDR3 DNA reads TGCAGCGTCGGCGCGAAGGGAAACACCATATATTTT.

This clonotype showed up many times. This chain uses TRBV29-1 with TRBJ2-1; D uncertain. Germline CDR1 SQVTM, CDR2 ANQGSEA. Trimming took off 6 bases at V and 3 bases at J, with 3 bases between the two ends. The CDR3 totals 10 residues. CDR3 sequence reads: CSVSYNEQFF. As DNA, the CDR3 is TGCAGCGTAAGCTACAATGAGCAGTTCTTC.

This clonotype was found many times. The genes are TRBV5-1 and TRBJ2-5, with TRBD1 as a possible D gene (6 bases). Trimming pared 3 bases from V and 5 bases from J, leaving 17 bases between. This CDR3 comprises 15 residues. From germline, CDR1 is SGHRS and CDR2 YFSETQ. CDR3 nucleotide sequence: TGCGCCAGCAGCTCCTTGTGGGGGCCCGGTGAGACCCAGTACTTC. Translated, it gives CASSSLWGPGETQYF.

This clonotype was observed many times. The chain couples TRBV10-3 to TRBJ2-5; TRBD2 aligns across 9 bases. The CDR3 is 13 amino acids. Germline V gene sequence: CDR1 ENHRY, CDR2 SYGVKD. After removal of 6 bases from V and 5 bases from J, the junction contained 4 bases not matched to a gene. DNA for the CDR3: TGTGCCATCAGGAGGACTAGCGACGAGACCCAGTACTTC. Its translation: CAIRRTSDETQYF.

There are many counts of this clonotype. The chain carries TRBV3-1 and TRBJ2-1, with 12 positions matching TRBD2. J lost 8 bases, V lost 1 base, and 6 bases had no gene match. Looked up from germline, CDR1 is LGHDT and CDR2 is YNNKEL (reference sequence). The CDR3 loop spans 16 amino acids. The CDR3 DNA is TGTGCCAGCAGCCAAGTGGTCACTAGCGGGAGGCATGAGCAGTTCTTC. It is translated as CASSQVVTSGRHEQFF.

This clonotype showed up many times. Written as DNA, the CDR3 is TGTGCCAGCGGGACAGGGCGCTACGAGCAGTACTTC. Its protein product is CASGTGRYEQYF. The genes are TRBV19 and TRBJ2-7, with 9 bases identical to TRBD1. J lost 3 bases, V lost 9 bases, and 3 bases had no gene match. The germline V gene has CDR1 LNHDA and CDR2 SQIVND (reference sequence). This CDR3 has 12 residues.

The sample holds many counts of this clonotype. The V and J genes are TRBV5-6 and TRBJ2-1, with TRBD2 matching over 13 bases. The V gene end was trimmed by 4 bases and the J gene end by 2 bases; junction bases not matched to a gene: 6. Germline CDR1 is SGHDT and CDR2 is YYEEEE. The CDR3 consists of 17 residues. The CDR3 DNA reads TGTGCCAGCAGCGCCGTAGGGACTAGCGGGGCCTACAATGAGCAGTTCTTC. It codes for CASSAVGTSGAYNEQFF.